The entry below gives a single T cell receptor beta chain sequence along with its context. Its binding antigen is unknown. No much larger clone exists at a distance of one base, and base qualities are not known. This sample is part of a study of blood T cell repertoires in COVID-19 (dated by TCRdb to 2019 to 2021). About the investigation overall: Samples covering the acute and convalescent phases of COVID-19 were provided by collaborators in the United States, Italy and Spain. The prospective study material was composed of cDNA or gDNA derived from T cells, B-cell-depleted T cells, or PBMCs. The dataset comprised deeply sampled blood TCRbeta repertoires from subjects exposed to, actively infected with, or recovered from COVID-19. The repertoires were released in a freely available public database intended as a resource for research on the immune response to SARS-CoV-2. Samples were obtained from the ongoing ImmuneRACE study (first 160 participants) and from some 1,300 subjects provided by 6 global collaborators. A de-identified subject ID, COVID-19 status, age in years and sex were almost always included in the sample metadata. HLA class I and class II types, where available, came from metadata supplied by the sample provider rather than from assay-based typing.

In Seattle, one collaborating source enrolled patients while the infection was active and tracked those patients longitudinally over the course of disease. Each collaborating institution followed its own protocols to collect whole blood in K2EDTA tubes. For TCRbeta analysis, collaborator samples were shipped as frozen whole blood, as isolated PBMCs, or as DNA extracted from either sample type. Study-wide conclusions, independent of this receptor: Clinical and demographic metadata were provided uncurated, with the amount varying by source and participant.

TCRbeta CDR3 regions were amplified from genomic DNA using the immunoSEQ Assay, a bias-controlled multiplex PCR. The study's processing was this. Within the assay, amplification of reference gene primers was used to estimate how many nucleated cells each sample contained. To quantify the absolute abundance of each unique TCRbeta CDR3 rearrangement, sequence reads were collapsed and filtered. For each sample, productive Simpson clonality was calculated as the square root of Simpson's diversity index across productive rearrangements. TCRdb's version of the immuneACCESS table is confined to in-frame rearrangements and falls short of the full clone set. An unresolved V gene accounts for under half of the shortfall where checked; the remainder is of unknown origin. V and J calls and clone size are copied from that table; D and trimming were computed from the DNA. The sample contains about 220,000 clones, roughly 80% of them found a single time. The top ten constitute 5.2% of the sample.

Germline trimming: 4 bases from V, 5 bases from J; junction bases outside gene matches: 7. The germline V gene gives CDR1 as SGDLS and CDR2 as YYNGEE. The CDR3 holds 15 amino acids from the cysteine to the phenylalanine. Only the CDR3 part of the read is kept: 45 bases, read in frame from the first base. The sequenced material came from peripheral blood. The receptor was derived from an older woman with COVID-19, enrolled during active disease. The sequence is built from TRBV9 and TRBJ2-1; TRBD1 fits 9 bases in the junction. Here the CDR3 is given as CASSKGQGIDNEQFF. The DNA reads as follows: TGTGCCAGCAGCAAGGGACAGGGTATCGACAATGAGCAGTTCTTC.